The 8 T cell receptor beta chains below were found in one sample sequenced in a study of blood T cells in healthy people across ages. PCR was performed a second time for roughly 7 to 12 cycles using a sample-barcoded 5' primer and a J-beta primer mix. MiXCR, run by TCRdb on the 5' RACE reads, gives a single entry per CDR3 protein. The repertoire includes about 720,000 distinct CDR3 sequences, roughly 25% of them detected once, and under 4.5% sits in the top ten. This same sample was also part of a study on T cells of mothers and their children.

What was sequenced was blood. The receptors were sampled from a boy aged 5-17 years in good health.

In this sample, this clonotype turned up a few times. The chain combines TRBV4-3 with TRBJ2-3; 13 bases match TRBD2. CDR3 size: 18 residues. Germline V gene sequence: CDR1 LGHNA, CDR2 YSLEER. V shed 0 bases and J 6 bases; nucleotides not matched to a gene: 9. The CDR3 DNA is TGCGCCAGCAGCCAAGATAGGACTAGCGGGGGAATACTGGATACGCAGTATTTT. This gives the protein CASSQDRTSGGILDTQYF.

V is TRBV4-3 and J is TRBJ2-1; 7 bases align to TRBD1. Germline V gene lookup returns CDR1 LGHNA and CDR2 YSLEER. J lost 2 bases, V lost 0 bases, and 7 bases had no gene match. This CDR3 is 17 amino acids long. As DNA, the CDR3 is TGCGCCAGCAGCCAAGATAAGGGGGCTGGTCCCTACAATGAGCAGTTCTTC. This codes for CASSQDKGAGPYNEQFF.

The J gene is TRBJ2-2, the V gene TRBV28; the D call may be TRBD1 or TRBD2 (7 bases each). Trimming removed 10 bases from V and 6 bases from J, with 18 bases in between. Germline CDR1 and CDR2: MDHEN and SYDVKM. CDR3 length: 14 amino acids. The CDR3 protein is CAIRGGMSSGELFF. DNA for the CDR3: TGTGCCATCAGGGGGGGGATGTCCTCCGGGGAGCTGTTTTTT. Supplemented by reference TRBV28 and TRBJ2-2, the full variable domain reads DVKVTQSSRYLVKRTGEKVFLECVQDMDHENMFWYRQDPGLGLRLIYFSYDVKMKEKGDIPEGYSVSREKKERFSLILESASTNQTSMYLCAIRGGMSSGELFFGEGSRLTVL.

This clonotype was recorded only once. Being one base from a much bigger clone, this may be a read error. V usage is TRBV27 and J usage is TRBJ1-5, with no clear D. Germline V CDR1 and CDR2: MNHEY, SMNVEV (reference sequence). Between the trimmed V and J ends, which lost 2 bases and 0 bases, there was a span of 5 bases. This CDR3 contains 14 residues. CDR3 protein: CASSLHNSNQPQHF. The CDR3 DNA follows: TGTGCCAGCAGTTTACACAATAGCAATCAGCCCCAGCATTTT.

This clonotype was found a few times. The J gene is TRBJ2-5, the V gene TRBV3-1; D is unresolved. The end of the DNA is better explained by TRBJ2-7, so the J call may be wrong. The CDR3 sequence is 13 residues long. Germline lookup yields CDR1 LGHDT and CDR2 YNNKEL (reference sequence). The CDR3 nucleotides read TGTGCCAGCATCGGTCCCATGGCTGGCGAGCAGTACTTC. Residues: CASIGPMAGEQYF.

Ten or more counts support this clonotype. The rearrangement joins TRBV10-3 to TRBJ2-7; D remains ambiguous. This CDR3 region has 12 residues. Germline values: CDR1 ENHRY, CDR2 SYGVKD. Trimming shortened V by 0 bases and J by 2 bases, and 2 bases separated the two germline ends. The CDR3 DNA follows: TGTGCCATCAGTGAGTCACCCTACGAGCAGTACTTC. It encodes CAISESPYEQYF.

A few counts support this clonotype. The chain recombines TRBV27 with TRBJ2-1; weak D call: TRBD1 (8 bases). Germline V gives CDR1 MNHEY, CDR2 SMNVEV (reference sequence). The CDR3 has 15 residues. Deletions cut 6 bases from V and 6 bases from J, with 18 bases between. DNA of the CDR3: TGTGCCAGCAGCTTACAGGGGGGGTCATTCAATGAGCAGTTCTTC. It translates to CASSLQGGSFNEQFF.

This chain links TRBV29-1 with TRBJ2-2; 9 bases line up with TRBD2. The germline gives CDR1 SQVTM, CDR2 ANQGSEA. The ends lost 3 bases at V and 6 bases at J; junction bases unmatched: 5. CDR3 length: 14 amino acids. The CDR3 loop is CSVDVAGAPGELFF. CDR3 nucleotide sequence: TGCAGCGTTGATGTAGCGGGAGCCCCCGGGGAGCTGTTTTTT.